This T cell receptor beta chain was retrieved from a study of OX40 agonist ivuxolimab in advanced cancers. The data were produced by immunoSEQ multiplex PCR, yet TCRdb's version contains in-frame clones alone and is incomplete. The sample holds 85,000 to 100,000 clones, roughly 95% seen once. The ends were cut back, 2 bases at V and 1 base at J, with 11 bases in the middle. The CDR3 consists of 15 residues. The germline V gene has CDR1 LGHNA and CDR2 YSLEER. The chain links TRBV4-3 to TRBJ1-2; D is unclear. The sequence derives from an adult with an advanced solid tumor such as melanoma, head and neck, liver or kidney cancer. The material sequenced was CD4+ or CD8+ T cells sorted from blood, taken in a trial of the OX40 agonist ivuxolimab. The CDR3, as DNA: TGCGCCAGCAGCCAACAATTCTTGGTTAACTATGGCTACACCTTC. Amino acids: CASSQQFLVNYGYTF.